These T cell receptor beta chains were read from a single sample in a study of blood T cell repertoires in COVID-19. Data came from immunoSEQ multiplex PCR; TCRdb stores just in-frame clones and leaves some out. The sample records around 470,000 clones, roughly nine tenths being singletons. Sequencing was done on a sample of peripheral blood. The receptors come from a young man with COVID-19, enrolled during active disease. Each CDR3 is given with its conserved first and last residue. A D gene is named only where the DNA matches it firmly. Size values are once, few and many counts, or a class for expanded clones, and some rows have none.

abundance	d_gene	v_gene	j_gene	CDR3nt	CDR3aa
-	TRBD1	TRBV6-5	TRBJ2-5	TGTGCCAGCGAACTGACAGGGGAACAAGAGACCCAGTACTTC	CASELTGEQETQYF
-	-	TRBV6-5	TRBJ2-3	TGTGCCAGCGGGCAGAAGGGCACAGATACGCAGTATTTT	CASGQKGTDTQYF
-	-	TRBV30	TRBJ2-3	TGTGCCTGGAGTGCAGGATTCACAGATACGCAGTATTTT	CAWSAGFTDTQYF
-	TRBD1	TRBV7-6	TRBJ2-7	TGTGCCAGCAGCTTAGGAACAGGGGTCCTCTACGAGCAGTACTTC	CASSLGTGVLYEQYF
-	TRBD1	TRBV5-6	TRBJ1-5	TGTGCCAGCAGCAGGGACAGGGGGCTACAGCCCCAGCATTTT	CASSRDRGLQPQHF
-	-	TRBV6-6	TRBJ2-2	TGTGCCACCAACCGACTACCGGGCACCGGGGAGCTGTTTTTT	CATNRLPGTGELFF
-	-	TRBV30	TRBJ2-7	TGTGCCTGGAGGGCTGACAGGAGCGAGCAGTACTTC	CAWRADRSEQYF
-	TRBD2	TRBV6-4	TRBJ2-1	TGTGCCAGCAGAGTAACTAGCGGGGGTGGTCGTTACAATGAGCAGTTCTTC	CASRVTSGGGRYNEQFF
few	TRBD1	TRBV24-1	TRBJ2-3	TGTGCCACCAGTGATCCGGGACAGGGCACAGATACGCAGTATTTT	CATSDPGQGTDTQYF
-	TRBD1	TRBV2	TRBJ1-5	TGTGCCAGCAGACAGGGGCATAGCAATCAGCCCCAGCATTTT	CASRQGHSNQPQHF
-	-	TRBV7-9	TRBJ2-5	TGTGCCAGCAGCTTAGCGGGTGGAGGGATACAAGAGACCCAGTACTTC	CASSLAGGGIQETQYF
-	TRBD2	TRBV3-1/TRBV3-2	TRBJ2-2	TGTGCCAGCAGCCAACAGGCTAGCGGGACCACCGGGGAGCTGTTTTTT	CASSQQASGTTGELFF
-	-	TRBV5-1	TRBJ2-1	TGCGCCAGCAGGAACAGCCCCGGAGGGGGCAGGAGGGGGCCTAATTACAATGAGCAGTTCTTC	CASRNSPGGGRRGPNYNEQFF
-	-	TRBV6-5	TRBJ2-7	TGTGCCAGCAGTTACCGATTTCTAGTGACTGGATACGAGCAGTACTTC	CASSYRFLVTGYEQYF
-	TRBD1	TRBV6-5	TRBJ2-7	TGTGCCAGCAGTTTAGCCGGGACAGGGTACGAGCAGTACTTC	CASSLAGTGYEQYF
-	TRBD2	TRBV4-2	TRBJ2-1	TGTGCCAGCAGCCAAACGACGAAGACTAGCCTCTCCTACAATGAGCAGTTCTTC	CASSQTTKTSLSYNEQFF
-	TRBD2	TRBV6-5	TRBJ2-5	TGTGCCACCCAGGGACTAGCGGGAGGGCCAGAGACCCAGTACTTC	CATQGLAGGPETQYF
-	-	TRBV7-9	TRBJ1-5	TGTGCCAGCAGCTTGGGGGGGTTGAATCAGCCCCAGCATTTT	CASSLGGLNQPQHF
few	TRBD2	TRBV5-4	TRBJ2-1	TGTGCCAGCAGCTTGGATAGCGGGACGTACAATGAGCAGTTCTTC	CASSLDSGTYNEQFF
-	-	TRBV6-1	TRBJ2-1	TGTGCCAGCAGTGAAAGCGAATACAATGAGCAGTTCTTC	CASSESEYNEQFF
-	-	TRBV19	TRBJ2-7	TGTGCCACTGGGGGGGCCGAGCAGTACTTC	CATGGAEQYF
-	-	TRBV6-5	TRBJ1-1	TGTGCCAGCACTAAGGGGCAGCTCCTGAACACTGAAGCTTTCTTT	CASTKGQLLNTEAFF
-	-	TRBV4-1	TRBJ2-3	TGCGCCAGCAGACAGTTTGCAGTTGGGGCAAGCACAGATACGCAGTATTTT	CASRQFAVGASTDTQYF
-	-	TRBV7-9	TRBJ2-5	TGTGCCAGCAGTCCCGCCAGGGGTTCGACCGATGACCAAGAGACCCAGTACTTC	CASSPARGSTDDQETQYF
-	TRBD1	TRBV24-1	TRBJ2-2	TGTGCCACGGACAGGGGCACCGGGGAGCTGTTTTTT	CATDRGTGELFF
-	-	TRBV7-9	TRBJ2-7	TGTGCCAGCAGCTTCTCGGCGGGGATCCCAGGGGAGCAGTACTTC	CASSFSAGIPGEQYF
-	-	TRBV28	TRBJ2-1	TGTGCCAGCAGTTCCGCTGGGGCGAACAATGAGCAGTTCTTC	CASSSAGANNEQFF
-	-	TRBV7-9	TRBJ2-3	TGTGCCAGCAGCTCGGCTTGGCGGCTAGCCGCAGATACGCAGTATTTT	CASSSAWRLAADTQYF
-	-	TRBV6-5	TRBJ2-7	TGTGCCAGCAGCCGCAGTCTGTCCTACGAGCAGTACTTC	CASSRSLSYEQYF
once	-	TRBV7-9	TRBJ2-5	TGTGCCAGCAGCGCCGACAGGTCCCAAGAGACCCAGTACTTC	CASSADRSQETQYF
once	-	TRBV24-1	TRBJ2-7	TGTGCCACCAGTGGAACACCTGCCCCCTACGAGCAGTACTTC	CATSGTPAPYEQYF
-	TRBD2	TRBV7-9	TRBJ2-1	TGTGCCAGCAGGCTGGCGGGAGAAAGAAATGAGCAGTTCTTC	CASRLAGERNEQFF
-	-	TRBV19	TRBJ1-3	TGTGCCAGTAGTCCCCGGGCTGGAAACACCATATATTTT	CASSPRAGNTIYF
few	-	TRBV2	TRBJ2-1	TGTGCCAGCAGTGACAACAATGAGCAGTTCTTC	CASSDNNEQFF
-	-	TRBV5-1	TRBJ1-2	TGCGCCAGCAGCGCCGGACAGAGTTATAACTATGGCTACACCTTC	CASSAGQSYNYGYTF
-	-	TRBV10-3	TRBJ1-1	TGTGCCATCAGTGACCCTGGGACACCCCGTGCTGAAGCTTTCTTT	CAISDPGTPRAEAFF
once	TRBD1	TRBV14	TRBJ2-1	TGTGCCAGCAGCCAAAGGGGACAGGGGTGGCTTGAGCAGTTCTTC	CASSQRGQGWLEQFF